This paragraph reports one T cell receptor (beta chain). From germline, CDR1 is MNHEY and CDR2 SVGAGI. The CDR3 covers 14 residues. J was trimmed by 7 bases and V by 4 bases; bases with no gene match: 6. The source of the sample is a study of blood T cell repertoires in COVID-19. Study details: Samples representing acute and convalescent COVID-19 were sourced from the United States, Italy and Spain. PBMCs, B-cell-depleted T cells, or T cells provided the cDNA or gDNA that made up the material.

Source study methods: Reference gene primers were amplified, and this amplification served to estimate nucleated cell counts. Sequencing was performed with immunoSEQ multiplex PCR; in TCRdb, only in-frame clones are kept and a portion is missing. The D gene and trimming were derived from the DNA, and the V and J assignments and clone size from that table. The sample shows under 45,000 clones, approximately 82% of them seen only once. This rearrangement joins TRBV6-5 to TRBJ2-5; 10 bases line up with TRBD2. The sample comprised peripheral blood. This TCR was sampled from a woman at least 80 years old with active or convalescent COVID-19. CDR3 region: CASSSLAGVGTQYF. Written as DNA, the CDR3 is TGTGCCAGCAGTTCGCTAGCGGGAGTGGGGACCCAGTACTTC.